This T cell receptor (beta chain) was identified in a study of metastatic and nonmetastatic thyroid tumors. The study, taken as a whole, reports: Significantly higher TCR beta diversity was reportedly seen in malignant thyroid tumors than benign nodules, in blood and tumor.

On this clone: Its antigen is not known.

The CDR3 is 17 amino acids. With 3 bases clipped from V and 4 bases from J, the junction kept 8 bases outside the gene matches. Germline V gene lookup returns CDR1 KGHDR and CDR2 SFDVKD. All patients reached thyroid surgery having received no treatment beforehand. In the authors' methods: Clinicopathological groups differed in CDR3, with these differences serving to build a distant-metastasis classifier for papillary thyroid cancer. TCRdb re-clonotyped the PCR reads through MiXCR. The V and J calls were not made by the authors but by TCRdb's processing. The table includes about 9,400 clones, approximately 31% detected once.

This TCR came from a female donor with papillary thyroid cancer or a benign thyroid nodule (not recorded which). Some clones in this sample may be carry-over from other donors' samples. V is TRBV24-1 and J is TRBJ2-2; 9 bases agree with TRBD1. The sample taken for sequencing was adjacent normal tissue. The CDR3 DNA reads TGTGCCACCAGTGATCCGAGGGGGACAGGGCCCACCGGGGAGCTGTTTTTT. Protein product: CATSDPRGTGPTGELFF.